This TCR beta chain was recorded in a study of spatial heterogeneity in lung cancer. Background on the study: Sequencing consistently turned up more beta-chain sequences than alpha-chain sequences. In tumor regions, TCR transcript counts tracked strongly with a T cell module score from matched bulk RNA-seq. Regarding the study as a whole: Mutation counts in tumors were tracked by counts of expanded intratumoral alpha and beta TCRs. The authors estimated that approximately 6.9% of tumor T cells were covered for alpha chains and roughly 13% for beta chains.

TCR cDNA molecules each had a unique molecular identifier. TCRdb itself ran the 5' RACE reads through MiXCR, one entry per CDR3 protein. This table holds about 3,600 distinct CDR3 sequences, about 15% found once. By proportion, this clonotype is medium-sized (0.01 to 0.1%). Its cognate antigen is unknown. Since the library was made to target alpha chains, this beta chain is a stray read and its abundance is not meaningful. The sample's time point: sample taken at primary tumor resection. The CDR3 sequence is 16 residues long. Between the trimmed V and J ends, which lost 0 bases and 0 bases, there was a span of 7 bases. Germline-derived CDR1 and CDR2 are SGHRS and YFSETQ.

The sequence was collected from a female donor with early-stage non-small cell lung cancer. This chain uses TRBV5-1 with TRBJ2-6; D unresolved. Specimen: lung tumor tissue, collected at surgery. This chain's CDR3 is CASSLEGRSGANVLTF. The DNA of the CDR3 is TGCGCCAGCAGCTTGGAGGGTCGCTCTGGGGCCAACGTCCTGACTTTC.